This T cell receptor beta chain was sequenced during a study of T cell repertoires in cytomegalovirus infection. V lost 5 bases and J 3 bases, leaving 8 bases between the germline ends. The CDR3 contains 14 residues. Per the germline V gene, CDR1 is MNHEY and CDR2 is SVGAGI. MiXCR was run by TCRdb on the reads, yielding one entry per CDR3 protein. Of about 46,000 distinct CDR3 sequences listed, around 18% are singletons. About this clonotype: What it binds is unknown.

This sample comprised CD8+ T cells from cultured PBMCs, obtained from culture after CMV antigen stimulation. The rearrangement uses TRBV6-5 and TRBJ1-6; no definite D call. The clonotype was recovered from a human donor in good health (CMV status not recorded). Some clones in this sample may be carry-over from other donors' samples. The CDR3 nucleotides read TGTGCCAGCAGTGCGGCAGACTATAATTCACCCCTCCACTTT. Encoded protein: CASSAADYNSPLHF.